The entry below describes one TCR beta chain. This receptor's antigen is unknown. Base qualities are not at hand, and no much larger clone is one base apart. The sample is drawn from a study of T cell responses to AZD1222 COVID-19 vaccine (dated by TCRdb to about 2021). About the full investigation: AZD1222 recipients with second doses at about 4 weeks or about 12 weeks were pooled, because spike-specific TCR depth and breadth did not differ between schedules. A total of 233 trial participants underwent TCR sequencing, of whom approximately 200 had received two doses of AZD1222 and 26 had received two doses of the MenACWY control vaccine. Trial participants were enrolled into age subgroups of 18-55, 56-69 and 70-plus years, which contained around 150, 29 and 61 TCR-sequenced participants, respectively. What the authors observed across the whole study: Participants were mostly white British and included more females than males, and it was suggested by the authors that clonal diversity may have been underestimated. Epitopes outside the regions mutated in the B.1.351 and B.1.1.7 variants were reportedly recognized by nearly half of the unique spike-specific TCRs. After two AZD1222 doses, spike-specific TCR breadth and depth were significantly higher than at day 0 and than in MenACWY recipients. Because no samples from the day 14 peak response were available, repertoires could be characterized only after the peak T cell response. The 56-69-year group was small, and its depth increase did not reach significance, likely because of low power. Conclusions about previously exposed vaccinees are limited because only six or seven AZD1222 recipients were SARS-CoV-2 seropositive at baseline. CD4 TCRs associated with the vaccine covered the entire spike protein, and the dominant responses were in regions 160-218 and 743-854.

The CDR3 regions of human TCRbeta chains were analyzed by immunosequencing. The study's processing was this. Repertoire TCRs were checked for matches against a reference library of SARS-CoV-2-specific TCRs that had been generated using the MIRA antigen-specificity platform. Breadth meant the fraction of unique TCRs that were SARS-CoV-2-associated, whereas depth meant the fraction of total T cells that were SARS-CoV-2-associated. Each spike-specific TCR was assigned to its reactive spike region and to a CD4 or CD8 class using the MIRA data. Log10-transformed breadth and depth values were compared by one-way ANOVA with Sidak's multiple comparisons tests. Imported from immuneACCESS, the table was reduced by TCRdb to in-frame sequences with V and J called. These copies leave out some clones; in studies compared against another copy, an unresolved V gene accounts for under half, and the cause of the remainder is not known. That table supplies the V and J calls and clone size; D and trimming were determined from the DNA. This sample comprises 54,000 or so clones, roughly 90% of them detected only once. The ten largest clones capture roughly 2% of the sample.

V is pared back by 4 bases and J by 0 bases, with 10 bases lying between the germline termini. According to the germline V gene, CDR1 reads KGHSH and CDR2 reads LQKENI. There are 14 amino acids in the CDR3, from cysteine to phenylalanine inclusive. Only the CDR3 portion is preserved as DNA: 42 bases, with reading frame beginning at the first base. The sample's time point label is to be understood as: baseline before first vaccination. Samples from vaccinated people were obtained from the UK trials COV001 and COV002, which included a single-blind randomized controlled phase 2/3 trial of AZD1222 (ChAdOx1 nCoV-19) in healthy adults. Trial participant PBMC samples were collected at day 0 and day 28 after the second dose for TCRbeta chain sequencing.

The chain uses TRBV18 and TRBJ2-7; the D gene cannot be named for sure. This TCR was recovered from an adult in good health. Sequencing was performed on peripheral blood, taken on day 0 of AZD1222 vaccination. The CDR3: CASSRAGYSYEQYF. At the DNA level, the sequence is TGTGCCAGCTCACGGGCAGGATACTCCTACGAGCAGTACTTC. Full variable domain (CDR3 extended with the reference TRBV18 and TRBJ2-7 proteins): NAGVMQNPRHLVRRRGQEARLRCSPMKGHSHVYWYRQLPEEGLKFMVYLQKENIIDESGMPKERFSAEFPKEGPSILRIQQVVRGDSAAYFCASSRAGYSYEQYFGPGTRLTVT.